Below, 13 T cell receptor beta chains from the same sample are listed, as sequenced in a study of blood T cell repertoires in COVID-19. Some clones are missing from TCRdb's copy, which holds only in-frame ones; the method was immunoSEQ multiplex PCR. The sample carries roughly 330,000 clones, over 70% recorded once. The sample was PBMCs or T cells enriched from blood (not recorded which). These TCRs come from a man aged 30 to 45 who had recovered from COVID-19.

CDR3: CASRRQGAGYTEAFF. The CDR3, as DNA: TGTGCCAGCAGACGACAGGGGGCTGGGTACACTGAAGCTTTCTTT. V and J are TRBV28 and TRBJ1-1; 10 nucleotides line up with TRBD1. Germline V CDR1 and CDR2: MDHEN, SYDVKM. The trim removed 6 bases at V and 3 bases at J, leaving 7 bases unmatched. The CDR3 sequence is 15 residues long.

This clone came up once. CDR3 sequence (DNA): TGTGCCAGCAGTCCAGGGGCTACGAACACTGAAGCTTTCTTT. This translates into CASSPGATNTEAFF. The chain recombines TRBV28 with TRBJ1-1; weak D call: TRBD1 (6 bases). CDR1 and CDR2 from the germline V gene are MDHEN and SYDVKM. The CDR3 is 14 amino acids. V gave up 5 bases and J gave up 1 base, with 11 bases separating them.

The V and J genes are TRBV5-1 and TRBJ2-7; the match to TRBD2 covers 12 bases. Trimming removed 2 bases from V and 4 bases from J; junction bases left unmatched: 4. The CDR3 sequence is 15 residues long. Germline V CDR1 and CDR2: SGHRS, YFSETQ. The CDR3 nucleotides read TGCGCCAGCAGCTTTGCACTAGCGGGGGGTTACGAGCAGTACTTC. Protein: CASSFALAGGYEQYF.

The chain has TRBV6-5 and TRBJ2-2; D unresolved. Germline CDR1 and CDR2: MNHEY and SVGAGI. The V end lost 6 bases, the J end lost 6 bases, and 8 bases lay between the germline ends. This CDR3 is built from 12 residues. CDR3 nucleotide sequence: TGTGCCAGCAGCGAGAAACCCGGGGAGCTGTTTTTT. Translated, it gives CASSEKPGELFF.

The chain couples TRBV7-3 to TRBJ2-1, with a possible D match to TRBD2 (6 bases). The V gene lost 5 bases and the J gene lost 6 bases, with 14 bases spanning the gap. Germline-derived CDR1 and CDR2 are SGHTA and FQGTGA. CDR3 length: 14 amino acids. Written as DNA, the CDR3 is TGTGCCAGCAGCCCAAGCGGGCGAACCAATGAGCAGTTCTTC. Amino acid sequence: CASSPSGRTNEQFF.

The chain joins TRBV30 to TRBJ2-7; the D is unclear. The length of the CDR3 is 13 residues. Deletions cut 0 bases from V and 3 bases from J, with 9 bases between. Germline V gene data show CDR1 as GTSNPN and CDR2 as SVGIG (reference sequence). The CDR3 DNA reads as TGTGCCTGGAGTGTGAGTTCCGTCTACGAGCAGTACTTC. It yields the protein CAWSVSSVYEQYF.

This chain connects TRBV27 to TRBJ1-2; TRBD1 agrees at 8 bases. Germline V gives CDR1 MNHEY, CDR2 SMNVEV (reference sequence). Germline trimming cut 6 bases from V and 4 bases from J; bases unmatched to any gene: 7. This CDR3 has 14 amino acids. DNA of the CDR3: TGTGCCAGCAGGAGACAGGGGATCGGCTATGGCTACACCTTC. This gives the protein CASRRQGIGYGYTF.

The chain links TRBV18 to TRBJ2-7, with D possibly being TRBD1 (5 bases). There are 14 residues in the CDR3. CDR1 is KGHSH and CDR2 is LQKENI in the germline V gene. Trimming cost V 6 bases and J 0 bases, with 12 bases left between them. CDR3 nucleotide sequence: TGTGCCAGCTCCCTCGGACAAGCCTCCTACGAGCAGTACTTC. This codes for CASSLGQASYEQYF.

The chain has TRBV5-4 and TRBJ1-6; 7 nucleotides agree with TRBD1. CDR3 length: 15 residues. Per germline, CDR1 SGHNT and CDR2 YYREEE (reference sequence). With 4 bases clipped from V and 7 bases from J, the junction kept 8 bases outside the gene matches. In DNA form, the CDR3 reads TGTGCCAGCAGCCCTAGGGACAGCGGAAATTCACCCCTCCACTTT. Protein: CASSPRDSGNSPLHF.

V is TRBV5-6 and J is TRBJ1-1; maybe TRBD1 (5 bases). Trimming left V 4 bases short and J 11 bases short, with 15 bases between. In germline, CDR1 is SGHDT, CDR2 YYEEEE. This CDR3 is built from 12 residues. The CDR3 nucleotides are TGTGCCAGCAGCCCGGGAGGGGTAGGCGCTTTCTTT. The encoded protein is CASSPGGVGAFF.

This clone has only a few counts. The rearrangement uses TRBV28 and TRBJ1-4; 8 bases are a match to TRBD1. J gave up 6 bases and V 4 bases, and 7 bases lay outside the gene matches. The CDR3 runs to 15 residues. CDR1 and CDR2 from the germline V gene are MDHEN and SYDVKM. The DNA for the CDR3 is TGTGCCAGCAGTTCCCAGGGGGCAGGGGATGAAAAACTGTTTTTT. Protein: CASSSQGAGDEKLFF.

This clone is medium-sized in the sample. The rearrangement joins TRBV6-1 to TRBJ2-5; TRBD2 aligns across 12 bases. CDR1 is MNHNS, CDR2 SASEGT, per germline. With V trimmed by 2 bases and J by 2 bases, 0 bases remained unmatched. This CDR3 contains 15 residues. This CDR3 reads CASSELAGGQETQYF. The CDR3 DNA follows: TGTGCCAGCAGTGAACTAGCGGGGGGGCAAGAGACCCAGTACTTC.

This chain joins TRBV21-1 and TRBJ2-3; TRBD1 was called by the table and not checked on the DNA. TRBV21-1 is termed a pseudogene. The CDR3 loop spans 17 amino acids. For the CDR3, the DNA is TGTGCCAGCATGGAAACAGGGGCGCGGCACCGGACAGATACGCAGTATTTT. Protein product: CASMETGARHRTDTQYF.